There are a few counts of the clone carrying this T cell receptor beta chain. Antigen specificity is unknown. Combining a sample-barcoded 5' primer with a J-beta primer mix, a second PCR ran for roughly 6 to 12 cycles. Each cDNA molecule was tagged by a template-switch adaptor that had 12 random nucleotides. Using its own MiXCR run on the 5' RACE reads, TCRdb lists one record per CDR3 protein. The sample comprises under 2 million distinct CDR3 sequences, about 35% of which are singletons, and roughly 12% rests with the top ten. The data stem from a study of blood T cells in healthy people across ages. General study results and limits: Investigators treated diversity estimates from one million T cells as underestimates. The study found more naive CD4+ cells and higher diversity in long-lived than aged donors.

The CDR3 is 14 residues long. Germline CDR1 MDHEN, CDR2 SYDVKM. The V segment lost 6 bases and the J segment 7 bases; nucleotides outside the gene matches: 9. The clonotype was recovered from a woman younger than 45 in good health. The sequencing sample was made of blood. The chain couples TRBV28 to TRBJ1-2; 9 bases agree with TRBD1. CDR3 nucleotide sequence: TGTGCCAGCAGGACCGGGACAGGGACGGCTGGCTACACCTTC. The encoded protein is CASRTGTGTAGYTF.